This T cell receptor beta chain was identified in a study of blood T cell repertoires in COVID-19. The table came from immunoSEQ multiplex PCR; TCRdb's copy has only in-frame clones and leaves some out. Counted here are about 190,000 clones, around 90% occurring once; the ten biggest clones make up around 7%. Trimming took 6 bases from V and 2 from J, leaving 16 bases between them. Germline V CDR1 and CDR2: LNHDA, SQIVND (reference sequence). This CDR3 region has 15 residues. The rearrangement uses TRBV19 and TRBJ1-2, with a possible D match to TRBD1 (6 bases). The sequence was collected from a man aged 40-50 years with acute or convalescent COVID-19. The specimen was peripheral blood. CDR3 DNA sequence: TGTGCCAGTAGGGTACAGGGCTCCCCCAACTATGGCTACACCTTC. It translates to CASRVQGSPNYGYTF.